Each of the 21 T cell receptor beta chains below was sequenced from the same sample in a study of beta chain features in type 1 diabetes. Since all of the isolated RNA was reverse transcribed, expressed TCRB transcripts were what got sequenced. Repertoires were generated with immunoSEQ multiplex PCR, while TCRdb's copy carries only in-frame clones and drops some. This table holds over 300,000 clones, roughly 8% found once. Material: central memory CD4+ T cells from blood. The receptor source for this set is a woman aged 18-29 years in good health.

This clone was found a few times. This chain connects TRBV10-3 to TRBJ1-5; D ambiguous. The V gene's germline CDR1 is ENHRY and CDR2 SYGVKD. The CDR3 totals 15 residues. Trimming removed 6 bases from V and 0 bases from J, with 12 bases in between. CDR3 in amino acids: CAISSAAYSNQPQHF. In DNA, the CDR3 is TGTGCCATCAGCTCGGCAGCCTATAGCAATCAGCCCCAGCATTTT.

The rearrangement joins TRBV6-6 to TRBJ2-7; D not certain. Trimming removed 7 bases at V and 1 base at J, with 14 bases between. From germline, CDR1 is MNHNY and CDR2 SVGAGI (reference sequence). CDR3 size: 14 residues. The CDR3 spells CASNLPSESYEQYF. The DNA for the CDR3 is TGTGCCAGCAACCTTCCCAGTGAGTCCTACGAGCAGTACTTC.

The DNA of the CDR3 is TGCGCCAGCATTCCCTCAAGGGCTAGCGAGAGTACAAACCAAGAGACCCAGTACTTC. As protein: CASIPSRASESTNQETQYF. V is TRBV23-1 and J is TRBJ2-5; possibly TRBD2 for D (6 bases). Being an ORF, TRBV23-1 has a function that is uncertain. V lost 7 bases and J lost 0, with 27 bases in between. The CDR3 extends over 19 amino acids.

This clone has just a few counts. The chain employs TRBV19 and TRBJ1-5; D gene unclear. CDR3 length equals 14 residues. CDR1 is LNHDA, CDR2 SQIVND, per germline (reference sequence). Between the trimmed V and J ends, which lost 3 bases and 2 bases, there was a span of 8 bases. The CDR3 DNA is TGTGCCAGTAGTATTGGACCTCGCAATCAGCCCCAGCATTTT. This translates into CASSIGPRNQPQHF. Full variable domain (remainder filled in from reference TRBV19 and TRBJ1-5): DGGITQSPKYLFRKEGQNVTLSCEQNLNHDAMYWYRQDPGQGLRLIYYSQIVNDFQKGDIAEGYSVSREKKESFPLTVTSAQKNPTAFYLCASSIGPRNQPQHFGDGTRLSIL.

This clone has just a few counts. This sequence joins TRBV11-2 and TRBJ2-2; 10 nucleotides line up with TRBD1. After removal of 5 bases from V and 4 bases from J, the junction contained 7 bases not matched to a gene. CDR1 SGHAT and CDR2 FQNNGV come from the germline V gene. The CDR3 spans 16 residues. The CDR3 reads CASSLRQGAGTGELFF. CDR3 nucleotide sequence: TGTGCCAGCAGCCTCAGACAGGGGGCTGGCACCGGGGAGCTGTTTTTT.

J is TRBJ2-1 and V is TRBV11-2, with a possible D match to TRBD1 (5 bases). The CDR3 contains 16 residues. The germline V gene encodes CDR1 SGHAT and CDR2 FQNNGV. Trimming pared 0 bases from V and 7 bases from J, leaving 16 bases between. The CDR3 protein is CASSLDLGAGPNEQFF. The CDR3 bases are TGTGCCAGCAGCTTAGATCTAGGGGCAGGCCCGAATGAGCAGTTCTTC. Full variable domain (outside the CDR3, taken from reference TRBV11-2 and TRBJ2-1): EAGVAQSPRYKIIEKRQSVAFWCNPISGHATLYWYQQILGQGPKLLIQFQNNGVVDDSQLPKDRFSAERLKGVDSTLKIQPAKLEDSAVYLCASSLDLGAGPNEQFFGPGTRLTVL.

This clone was counted at least ten times. The V and J genes are TRBV7-2 and TRBJ2-5; D not certain. Per germline, CDR1 SGHTA and CDR2 FQGNSA. This CDR3 is 14 amino acids long. Trimming cost V 1 base and J 8 bases, with 14 bases left between them. DNA for the CDR3: TGTGCCAGCAGCTTAGAGGCAGATCAGAGAACCCAGTACTTC. Amino acids: CASSLEADQRTQYF.

The J gene is TRBJ2-4, the V gene TRBV19; 7 positions match TRBD2. Germline assignment: CDR1 LNHDA and CDR2 SQIVND (reference sequence). The CDR3 contains 15 residues. Trimming removed 3 bases from V and 4 bases from J; junction bases left unmatched: 6. The CDR3 here is CASSMGGYPKNIQYF. CDR3 coding DNA: TGTGCCAGTAGTATGGGAGGGTACCCGAAAAACATTCAGTACTTC.

This clone was observed a handful of times. The chain has TRBV4-3 and TRBJ2-2; 14 positions agree with TRBD2. CDR1 and CDR2 (germline): LGHNA, YSLEER. Losses at the gene ends were 4 bases for V and 6 bases for J; bases not matched to a gene: 10. The CDR3 has 18 amino acids. In DNA form, the CDR3 reads TGCGCCAGCAGCCCGGAATTGACTAGCGGGAGGGCCGCCGGGGAGCTGTTTTTT. Its translation is CASSPELTSGRAAGELFF.

V is TRBV5-1 and J is TRBJ1-4; no reliable D call. This CDR3 has 15 amino acids. V lost 0 bases and J lost 8, with 14 bases in between. Germline lookup yields CDR1 SGHRS and CDR2 YFSETQ. Here the CDR3 DNA reads TGCGCCAGCAGCTTGGTCCCGACCGGCGGAGAAAAACTGTTTTTT. Translating it yields CASSLVPTGGEKLFF.

This chain uses TRBV7-2 with TRBJ2-3, with D perhaps matching TRBD1 or TRBD2 (5 bases each). Germline V gene data show CDR1 as SGHTA and CDR2 as FQGNSA. This CDR3 region has 14 residues. V lost 5 bases and J lost 6, with 15 bases in between. CDR3 bases: TGTGCCAGCAGCACCACTGGGGGTCGGGATACGCAGTATTTT. This encodes CASSTTGGRDTQYF.

This clone occurred a few times. The V and J genes are TRBV6-5 and TRBJ2-7; no reliable D call. The CDR3 runs to 15 residues. V gave up 5 bases and J gave up 5 bases, with 19 bases separating them. CDR1 MNHEY and CDR2 SVGAGI come from the germline V gene. DNA for the CDR3: TGTGCCAGCAGTCAACAACTCGGAGTCGTGAACGAGCAGTACTTC. Residues: CASSQQLGVVNEQYF.

This sequence joins TRBV2 and TRBJ1-5; no clear D gene. Germline CDR1 and CDR2: SNHLY and FYNNEI. V was clipped by 4 bases and J by 1 base, with 11 bases between them. The CDR3 covers 15 residues. Written as DNA, the CDR3 is TGTGCCAGCAGTGTCGGTCACACGAGCAATCAGCCCCAGCATTTT. Translating gives CASSVGHTSNQPQHF.

This clone was seen ten or more times. This sequence joins TRBV7-2 and TRBJ2-4; weak D call: TRBD1 (6 bases). The CDR3 extends over 12 amino acids. Germline lookup yields CDR1 SGHTA and CDR2 FQGNSA. V lost 4 bases and J lost 7, with 8 bases in between. CDR3 sequence reads: CASSWQGNIQYF. CDR3 bases: TGTGCCAGCAGCTGGCAGGGGAACATTCAGTACTTC.

The rearrangement links TRBV28 to TRBJ2-5; TRBD1 matches at 7 bases. J lost 11 bases, V lost 6 bases, and 9 bases had no gene match. Germline CDR1 is MDHEN and CDR2 is SYDVKM. CDR3 length equals 12 residues. CDR3 sequence reads: CASSWGQIGQYF. Here the CDR3 DNA reads TGTGCCAGCAGCTGGGGACAGATAGGGCAGTACTTC.

This chain connects TRBV27 to TRBJ2-2; perhaps TRBD1 as D (6 bases). This CDR3 has 15 residues. V lost 3 bases and J 1 base, leaving 9 bases between the germline ends. From germline, CDR1 is MNHEY and CDR2 SMNVEV (reference sequence). The CDR3 DNA sequence: TGTGCCAGCAGTTTCGACAGGCTGAACACCGGGGAGCTGTTTTTT. Translation: CASSFDRLNTGELFF.

This clone appeared a few times. The chain has TRBV18 and TRBJ2-2, with D maybe TRBD2 (5 bases). Trimming removed 5 bases at V and 6 bases at J, with 16 bases between. Germline values: CDR1 KGHSH, CDR2 LQKENI. The CDR3 loop spans 15 amino acids. Here the CDR3 reads CASSEGAGTAGELFF. The DNA of the CDR3 is TGTGCCAGCTCAGAGGGCGCAGGAACCGCCGGGGAGCTGTTTTTT.

This chain links TRBV15 with TRBJ2-1; no firm D call. This CDR3 is 14 amino acids long. Trimming pared 1 base from V and 5 bases from J, leaving 9 bases between. Germline assignment: CDR1 LNHNV and CDR2 YYDKDF (reference sequence). Here the CDR3 DNA reads TGTGCCACCAGCAGAGTCCTTAACGACAATGAGCAGTTCTTC. It encodes CATSRVLNDNEQFF.

The gene calls are TRBV10-3 and TRBJ2-1; weak D call: TRBD1 (7 bases). The length of the CDR3 is 15 residues. V was trimmed by 4 bases and J by 6 bases, leaving 16 bases between them. CDR1 is ENHRY and CDR2 is SYGVKD in the germline V gene. DNA of the CDR3: TGTGCCATCAGTGTCGGGGAGGCAGGGGGCAATGAGCAGTTCTTC. It translates to CAISVGEAGGNEQFF.

This chain connects TRBV7-2 to TRBJ2-5; 7 positions match TRBD1. CDR1 is SGHTA, CDR2 FQGNSA, per germline. The CDR3 length is 18 residues. V shed 1 base and J 1 base; nucleotides not matched to a gene: 12. The CDR3 protein is CASSLVIGGSPLQETQYF. CDR3 sequence (DNA): TGTGCCAGCAGCTTAGTGATAGGGGGCTCACCTCTCCAAGAGACCCAGTACTTC.

The gene calls are TRBV7-3 and TRBJ1-6; 8 nucleotides line up with TRBD1. With 6 bases clipped from V and 6 bases from J, the junction kept 4 bases outside the gene matches. This CDR3 has 14 residues. The V gene's germline CDR1 is SGHTA and CDR2 FQGTGA. The CDR3 region has the DNA TGTGCCAGCAGTCGCGGACAGGGTAATTCACCCCTCCACTTT. Translation gives CASSRGQGNSPLHF.